This TCR beta chain was identified in a study of T cell responses to AZD1222 COVID-19 vaccine. The study, taken as a whole, reports: Close to half of all spike-specific TCRs reportedly target regions of the variants that are unmutated. No repertoire was sampled before or during the peak T cell response, only after it.

This clone was recorded only once. Its specificity is not known. The CDR3 has 16 residues. CDR1 is MGHRA and CDR2 is YSYEKL in the germline V gene. Trimming left V 4 bases short and J 5 bases short, with 20 bases between. Clones were sequenced by immunoSEQ multiplex PCR, and TCRdb holds only the in-frame ones, with some missing. The top ten hold roughly 2.1% of the sample, which has roughly 140,000 clones, approximately 89% seen once. Sample: peripheral blood, taken on day 0 of AZD1222 vaccination. This TCR was sampled from an adult in good health. The chain joins TRBV4-1 to TRBJ1-1; TRBD1 is a possible D gene (6 bases). The CDR3 sequence: CASSLREGGAGTEAFF. The CDR3 bases are TGCGCCAGCAGCCTCCGAGAGGGGGGCGCGGGGACTGAAGCTTTCTTT.